This T cell receptor (beta chain) is from a study of beta chain features in type 1 diabetes. Whole-study findings and limits: Relative to healthy donors, patients appeared to have naive, central memory and Treg TCRB repertoires that were more similar. More deletions and fewer insertions at VDJ junctions were found in patients with type 1 diabetes.

The authors reverse transcribed all of the isolated RNA, so sequencing captured expressed TCRB transcripts. The repertoire was sequenced with immunoSEQ multiplex PCR; TCRdb's copy has only in-frame clones and lacks some. The table has around 140,000 clones, roughly 9.7% seen once; the top ten hold 0.65%. Cells sorted by CD45RO/CCR7/CD25/CD127/CD95/CD27 comprised CD4+ naive, central memory, regulatory and stem cell-like memory cells. Sorting produced populations that all topped 95% purity. This clone was picked up a small number of times. The antigen remains unidentified. This TCR was recovered from a woman between 40 and 50 years old in good health. The sequenced material came from central memory CD4+ T cells from blood.

This CDR3 is CASTHGTGGWNYGYTF. The CDR3 nucleotides read TGTGCCAGTACTCACGGGACAGGGGGTTGGAACTATGGCTACACCTTC. This chain joins TRBV19 and TRBJ1-2; TRBD1 aligns across 11 bases. The CDR3 extends over 16 amino acids. The germline V gene has CDR1 LNHDA and CDR2 SQIVND (reference sequence). The trim removed 7 bases at V and 2 bases at J, leaving 9 bases unmatched.